This T cell receptor beta chain was documented in a study of cytomegalovirus exposure and HLA in healthy donors. Study at large: Among several hundred genotyped donors, 65% to 90% fell in the Caucasian-associated ancestry cluster.

Comment on this clone: Its antigen remains unknown.

Regarding donors, all were healthy bone marrow donors. Overall study results and limits: A missense DCLRE1C variant was associated with V- and J-gene trimming of TCR beta chains in a later analysis, and an independent cohort replicated the association. At a 0.05 false discovery rate, a later analysis found 15,000 to 20,000 TCR beta sequences to be associated with HLA alleles.

PCR used 60 Vbeta primers and 13 Jbeta primers. The data were produced by immunoSEQ multiplex PCR, yet TCRdb's version contains in-frame clones alone and is incomplete. The table has around 130,000 clones, 80% seen once. In germline, CDR1 is MNHEY, CDR2 SMNVEV (reference sequence). V dropped 6 bases and J dropped 7; count of bases not matched to a gene: 4. This CDR3 comprises 13 residues. The receptor was isolated from a male donor in good health and CMV-seronegative. The chain employs TRBV27 and TRBJ2-1, with TRBD1 matching over 9 bases. Sequencing was carried out using PBMCs. CDR3 loop: CASSPDRGNEQFF. Written as DNA, the CDR3 is TGTGCCAGCAGCCCCGACAGGGGGAATGAGCAGTTCTTC.